Listed below are T cell receptor beta chains from one sample, sequenced in a study of Graves' ophthalmopathy and Graves' hyperthyroidism. Via MiXCR, TCRdb re-called the multiplex PCR reads, giving one row per CDR3 protein. Altogether some 520,000 distinct CDR3 sequences are present, 13% to 15% being singletons, with the ten largest covering 9.5% to 10%. What was sequenced was blood. These receptor sequences come from a woman in her twenties or thirties with Graves' ophthalmopathy. CDR3s include the opening cysteine and the closing phenylalanine or tryptophan.

TRBV10-3	TRBJ2-5	CAVQGLAGVGQYF
TRBV28	TRBJ2-6	CASGPRRGSLSGANVLTF
TRBV24-1	TRBJ2-5	CATSDRDRGPWETQYF
TRBV20-1	TRBJ1-6	CSARAIWEGTGSPLHF
TRBV4-2	TRBJ2-5	CASSPRTSGVHGKTQYF
TRBV2	TRBJ1-1	CASGGLGGTEAFF
TRBV12-3/TRBV12-4	TRBJ1-6	CASSFGQFYNSPLHF
TRBV6-1	TRBJ2-7	CASSEPGRRKNEQYF
TRBV25-1	TRBJ2-7	CASSETGNEQYF
TRBV6-1	TRBJ1-1	CASTTTGGNTEAFF
TRBV24-1	TRBJ1-5	CATSDSRQGWSNQPQHF
TRBV6-2/TRBV6-3	TRBJ1-2	CASSSGTRGPAYGYTF
TRBV28	TRBJ2-7	CASRMAGFEQYF
TRBV5-1	TRBJ1-6	CASSLVGDGRTPLHF
TRBV29-1	TRBJ1-1	CSVEDQGIGASFF
TRBV29-1	TRBJ1-1	CSVVQGFMNTEAFF
TRBV6-2/TRBV6-3	TRBJ2-7	CASRLPDYEQYF
TRBV28	TRBJ2-7	CASSSSRQGTEQYF
TRBV18	TRBJ1-5	CASSPTGALDQPQHF
TRBV28	TRBJ1-1	CASTETGARAFF
TRBV6-1	TRBJ2-7	CASSVGRAEEQYF
TRBV2	TRBJ2-7	CASTTTSGGAYEQYF
TRBV7-9	TRBJ1-2	CASSLTGNGYTF
TRBV11-2	TRBJ1-1	CASSHTPGKRRTEAFF
TRBV25-1	TRBJ1-5	CASSGVQGGNQPQHF
TRBV28	TRBJ1-1	CASSKYWGDNTEALF
TRBV6-5	TRBJ2-2	CASSYSTGATGELFF
TRBV28	TRBJ1-3	CASSPPGGAGDTIYF
TRBV12-3/TRBV12-4	TRBJ2-7	CASSPSGASGRYEQYF
TRBV6-5	TRBJ1-6	CASSYSAGESPLHF
TRBV6-2/TRBV6-3	TRBJ1-5	CASSYSPGVRNQPQHF
TRBV4-1	TRBJ2-7	CASSQETGGDEQYF
TRBV28	TRBJ1-5	CASSGPGQLGQPQHF
TRBV7-3	TRBJ2-5	CASSLGPSGFGGQETQYF
TRBV29-1	TRBJ1-3	CSVYKDSTNTIYF
TRBV12-3/TRBV12-4	TRBJ1-3	CASSLQGTNPGNTIYF
TRBV28	TRBJ2-5	CASSSPDRGQETQYF
TRBV7-2	TRBJ1-2	CASGKLAYGYTF
TRBV9	TRBJ2-6	CASSKTPLHSGANVLTF
TRBV25-1	TRBJ1-2	CASTPGQRPYGYTF
TRBV6-1	TRBJ2-7	CASTDTYEQYF
TRBV30	TRBJ1-1	CAWTARGTEAFF
TRBV12-3/TRBV12-4	TRBJ1-5	CASTPGGGYNQPQHF
TRBV28	TRBJ1-6	CASCDRGNSPLHF
TRBV6-4	TRBJ1-1	CASSALGQTEAFF
TRBV27	TRBJ2-7	CASRGLGYEQYF
TRBV27	TRBJ2-7	CASRRFSSYEQYF